This T cell receptor beta chain was observed in a study of T cell responses to AZD1222 COVID-19 vaccine. Study findings and constraints: Donors, mostly white British, included more females; clonal diversity was possibly underestimated.

Worth noting for this clone: Its matching antigen is unknown.

Profiling relied on immunoSEQ multiplex PCR, and the TCRdb table lists in-frame clones only, not all of them. Among tens of thousands of clones listed, around 80% were seen once. Specimen: peripheral blood, collected on day 0 of AZD1222 vaccination. The receptor was derived from an adult in good health.

CDR3 DNA sequence: TGTGCCAGCAGCTTAGTAGGGGAGGCGGCCCGGGGCACAGATACGCAGTATTTT. This encodes CASSLVGEAARGTDTQYF. This chain joins TRBV7-6 and TRBJ2-3; D is possibly TRBD2 (6 bases). The CDR3 covers 18 residues. The V gene lost 1 base and the J gene lost 1 base, with 18 bases spanning the gap. Germline assignment: CDR1 SGHVS and CDR2 FNYEAQ.